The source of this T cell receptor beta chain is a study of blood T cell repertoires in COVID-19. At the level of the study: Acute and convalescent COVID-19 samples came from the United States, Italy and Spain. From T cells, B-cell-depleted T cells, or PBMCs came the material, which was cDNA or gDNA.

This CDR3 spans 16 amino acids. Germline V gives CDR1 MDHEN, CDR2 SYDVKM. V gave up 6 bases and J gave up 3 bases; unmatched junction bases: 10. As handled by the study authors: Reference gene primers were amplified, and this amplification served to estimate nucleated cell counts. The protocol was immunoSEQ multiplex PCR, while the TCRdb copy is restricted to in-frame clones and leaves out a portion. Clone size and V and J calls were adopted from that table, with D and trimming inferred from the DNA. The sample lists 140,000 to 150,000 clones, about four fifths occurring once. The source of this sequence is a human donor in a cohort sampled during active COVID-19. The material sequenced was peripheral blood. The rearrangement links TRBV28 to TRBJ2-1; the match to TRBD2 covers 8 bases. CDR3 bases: TGTGCCAGCAGCCCCCCGGGGGCGGGAGGCTACAATGAGCAGTTCTTC. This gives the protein CASSPPGAGGYNEQFF.